This TCR beta chain was retrieved from a study of blood T cell repertoires in COVID-19. Across the whole study: The United States, Italy and Spain provided the acute and convalescent COVID-19 samples. T cells, B-cell-depleted T cells, or PBMCs provided the cDNA or gDNA that served as material.

Germline CDR1 reads LGHNT; CDR2 reads FRNRAP. The CDR3 spans 14 residues. V gave up 5 bases and J gave up 7 bases; unmatched junction bases: 3. In the authors' methods: Reference gene primer amplification in the assay estimated nucleated cell counts. Repertoires were generated with immunoSEQ multiplex PCR, while TCRdb's copy carries only in-frame clones and drops some. V and J calls plus clone size are reproduced from that table; the DNA served to infer D and trimming. This sample has 65,000 to 75,000 clones; around 81% occur once, and the top ten carry around 4.4%. The chain uses TRBV12-5 and TRBJ2-1, with 12 bases identical to TRBD2. The sequence was collected from a woman in her fifties or sixties with acute or convalescent COVID-19. Sequenced input: peripheral blood. In DNA form, the CDR3 reads TGTGCTAGTGGTCTGGGGACTAGCGGGAATGAGCAGTTCTTC. Residues: CASGLGTSGNEQFF.